Presented here are 4 T cell receptor beta chains from one specimen sequenced in a study of CD4 T cells in relation to SARS-CoV-2 and coronaviruses. Clones were read by immunoSEQ multiplex PCR, and TCRdb kept only the in-frame ones, dropping some. The sample has 16,000 or so clones; roughly 82% are singletons. Antigens for these TCRs are unknown. CD4+ T cells from unexposed donors were obtained before the COVID-19 pandemic (2011-2018). The cells were cultured for about ten days before CD4+ T cells were isolated. The sequencing sample was made of CD4+ T cells from PBMCs, cultured in vitro. The receptor source for this set is a human donor in good health.

The chain recombines TRBV2 with TRBJ2-1, with D possibly TRBD2 on 6 matching bases. Germline CDR1 and CDR2: SNHLY and FYNNEI. V dropped 8 bases and J dropped 3 bases, with 14 bases sitting between them. The CDR3 covers 14 residues. CDR3 loop: CASALASVYNEQFF. The CDR3 DNA reads as TGTGCCAGCGCGTTGGCTAGCGTCTACAATGAGCAGTTCTTC.

The chain recombines TRBV10-3 with TRBJ2-3; D tentatively reads TRBD1 or TRBD2 (5 bases each). The V and J ends lost 6 bases and 2 bases respectively, with 15 bases between them. CDR1 and CDR2 (germline): ENHRY, SYGVKD. The CDR3 is made up of 15 amino acids. The CDR3 coding sequence is TGTGCCATCAGGACCGGGACGGGATACACAGATACGCAGTATTTT. Its translation: CAIRTGTGYTDTQYF.

The V call is TRBV29-1, the J call TRBJ2-1, with unresolved D. Trimming pared 4 bases from V and 9 bases from J, leaving 10 bases between. There are 11 residues in the CDR3. Germline V gene data show CDR1 as SQVTM and CDR2 as ANQGSEA. The CDR3 DNA reads TGCAGCGTTGCTGGGGTCCCTGAGCAGTTCTTC. Translated: CSVAGVPEQFF.

The V gene is TRBV2, the J gene TRBJ1-3, with 9 bases identical to TRBD1. CDR3 length equals 16 residues. With 6 bases clipped from V and 2 bases from J, the junction kept 8 bases outside the gene matches. CDR1 is SNHLY and CDR2 is FYNNEI in the germline V gene. The CDR3 is CASRRPGTGTGNTIYF. The CDR3, as DNA: TGTGCCAGCAGACGTCCGGGGACAGGGACTGGAAACACCATATATTTT.